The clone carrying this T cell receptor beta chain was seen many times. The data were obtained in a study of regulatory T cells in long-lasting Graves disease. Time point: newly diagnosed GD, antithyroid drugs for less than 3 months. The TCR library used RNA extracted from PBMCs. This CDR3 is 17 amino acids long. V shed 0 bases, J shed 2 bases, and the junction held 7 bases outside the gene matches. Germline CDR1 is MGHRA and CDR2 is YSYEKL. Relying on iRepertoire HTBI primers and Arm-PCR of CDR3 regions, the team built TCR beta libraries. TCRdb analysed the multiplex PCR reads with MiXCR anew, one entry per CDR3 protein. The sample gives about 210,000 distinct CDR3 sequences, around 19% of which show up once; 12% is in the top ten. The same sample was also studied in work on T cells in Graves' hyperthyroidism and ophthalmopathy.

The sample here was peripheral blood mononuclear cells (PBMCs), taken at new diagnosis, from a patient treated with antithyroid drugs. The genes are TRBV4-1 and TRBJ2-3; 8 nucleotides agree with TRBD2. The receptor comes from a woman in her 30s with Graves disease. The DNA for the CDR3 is TGCGCCAGCAGCCAAGAGGATCGGGGGGGGATCACAGATACGCAGTATTTT. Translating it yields CASSQEDRGGITDTQYF.